These 15 T cell receptor beta chains originate from one sample sequenced in a study of high-grade serous ovarian cancer treatment subgroups. The tumor samples were collected prior to definitive surgery or chemotherapy. Produced via immunoSEQ multiplex PCR; TCRdb's table is partial and in-frame only. The repertoire holds 11,000 or so clones, with roughly four fifths as singletons. The material sequenced was tumor tissue. The receptors originated from a human donor with high-grade serous ovarian cancer.

This rearrangement joins TRBV27 to TRBJ1-6; the D gene is possibly TRBD1 (5 bases). V was cut by 5 bases and J by 7 bases, with 15 bases left in between. CDR3 length: 15 amino acids. CDR1 MNHEY and CDR2 SMNVEV come from the germline V gene (reference sequence). The CDR3 DNA is TGTGCCAGCAGTCCGTATCAGGGTCGCAATTCACCCCTCCACTTT. Encoded protein: CASSPYQGRNSPLHF.

The chain has TRBV28 and TRBJ2-1, with D maybe TRBD1 (5 bases). The CDR3 contains 14 residues. Germline V CDR1 and CDR2: MDHEN, SYDVKM. V lost 5 bases and J lost 0, with 8 bases in between. CDR3 nucleotide sequence: TGTGCCAGCAGTCGACAGAGCTCCTACAATGAGCAGTTCTTC. Its translation is CASSRQSSYNEQFF.

This rearrangement joins TRBV7-3 to TRBJ1-2; D remains unclear. V lost 4 bases and J 2 bases, leaving 8 bases between the germline ends. CDR1 is SGHTA and CDR2 is FQGTGA in the germline V gene. The CDR3 is made up of 13 amino acids. CDR3 region: CASSSVPNYGYTF. The CDR3 coding sequence is TGTGCCAGCAGCTCCGTTCCGAACTATGGCTACACCTTC. Using reference TRBV7-3 and TRBJ1-2 for the parts outside the CDR3, the full variable domain is GAGVSQTPSNKVTEKGKYVELRCDPISGHTALYWYRQSLGQGPEFLIYFQGTGAADDSGLPNDRFFAVRPEGSVSTLKIQRTERGDSAVYLCASSSVPNYGYTFGSGTRLTVV.

The rearrangement uses TRBV25-1 and TRBJ2-7, with D maybe TRBD2 (6 bases). Germline loops: CDR1 MGHDK, CDR2 SYGVNS. The CDR3 spans 14 residues. V lost 2 bases, J lost 5 bases, and 13 bases lay in between. CDR3 sequence reads: CASSETGELDEQYF. As DNA, the CDR3 is TGTGCCAGCAGTGAAACGGGGGAGCTAGACGAGCAGTACTTC.

This clone was seen a handful of times. J is TRBJ2-3 and V is TRBV29-1, with D possibly being TRBD1 (6 bases). The germline V gene has CDR1 SQVTM and CDR2 ANQGSEA. This CDR3 comprises 14 residues. Trimming removed 6 bases from V and 0 bases from J, with 13 bases in between. In nucleotides, the CDR3 is TGCAGCGTAATCGTGACAGGAAGCACAGATACGCAGTATTTT. It specifies CSVIVTGSTDTQYF.

J is TRBJ1-2 and V is TRBV5-4; TRBD1 aligns across 7 bases. The V gene's germline CDR1 is SGHNT and CDR2 YYREEE (reference sequence). The CDR3 has 15 residues. Trimming took 1 base from V and 2 from J; bases not matched to a gene: 5. The CDR3 DNA sequence: TGTGCCAGCAGCTTGAGGCCGGGACAGAACTATGGCTACACCTTC. This gives the protein CASSLRPGQNYGYTF.

This chain connects TRBV9 to TRBJ2-6; TRBD2 aligns across 13 bases. Germline assignment: CDR1 SGDLS and CDR2 YYNGEE. This CDR3 contains 20 residues. With V trimmed by 4 bases and J by 2 bases, 12 bases remained unmatched. The CDR3 here is CASSMRGTSGNMAGANVLTF. CDR3 nucleotides: TGTGCCAGCAGCATGAGGGGGACTAGCGGGAACATGGCTGGGGCCAACGTCCTGACTTTC.

The chain recombines TRBV2 with TRBJ1-1; no reliable D call. The CDR3 loop spans 13 amino acids. Germline V gene sequence: CDR1 SNHLY, CDR2 FYNNEI. The V end lost 6 bases, the J end lost 8 bases, and 16 bases lay between the germline ends. CDR3 loop: CASSVLDGSEAFF. The CDR3 DNA is TGTGCCAGCAGCGTTCTGGATGGGTCCGAAGCTTTCTTT.

This clone was recorded only once. The chain employs TRBV28 and TRBJ2-1; a possible D gene is TRBD1 (5 bases). Trimming pared 6 bases from V and 3 bases from J, leaving 18 bases between. CDR3 length equals 16 residues. Per the germline V gene, CDR1 is MDHEN and CDR2 is SYDVKM. In DNA form, the CDR3 reads TGTGCCAGCAGCTTAGGGGTCAGCCCCATCTACAATGAGCAGTTCTTC. Translating it yields CASSLGVSPIYNEQFF.

The gene calls are TRBV7-9 and TRBJ2-2; 13 positions match TRBD2. CDR1 and CDR2 from the germline V gene are SEHNR and FQNEAQ (reference sequence). The junction had 11 bases not matched to a gene; V was cut back by 6 bases and J by 7 bases. CDR3 length: 17 residues. The CDR3 DNA follows: TGTGCCAGCAGTCGACTAGCGGGAGGCCCACCGAACGGGGAGCTGTTTTTT. This gives the protein CASSRLAGGPPNGELFF. Filled out from reference TRBV7-9 and TRBJ2-2, the complete variable domain reads DTGVSQNPRHKITKRGQNVTFRCDPISEHNRLYWYRQTLGQGPEFLTYFQNEAQLEKSRLLSDRFSAERPKGSFSTLEIQRTEQGDSAMYLCASSRLAGGPPNGELFFGEGSRLTVL.

The chain uses TRBV5-6 and TRBJ1-4; D remains unclear. CDR3 length equals 13 residues. Trimming took 4 bases from V and 5 from J, leaving 9 bases between them. Germline CDR1 and CDR2: SGHDT and YYEEEE. The CDR3 region is CASSPNPNEKLFF. The CDR3 DNA reads TGTGCCAGCAGCCCCAACCCGAATGAAAAACTGTTTTTT.

This chain joins TRBV7-9 and TRBJ1-1; D remains unclear. CDR3 size: 14 residues. The V end lost 0 bases, the J end lost 1 base, and 6 bases lay between the germline ends. Germline V lookup: CDR1 SEHNR, CDR2 FQNEAQ (reference sequence). The CDR3 loop is CASSLALGNTEAFF. In DNA, the CDR3 is TGTGCCAGCAGCTTAGCGTTGGGGAACACTGAAGCTTTCTTT.

V is TRBV29-1 and J is TRBJ2-7; D unclear. Per the germline V gene, CDR1 is SQVTM and CDR2 is ANQGSEA. This CDR3 has 10 residues. The V and J ends lost 4 bases and 5 bases respectively, with 6 bases between them. This chain's CDR3 is CSVANDEQYF. The CDR3 bases are TGCAGCGTTGCAAACGACGAGCAGTACTTC.

This sequence joins TRBV5-1 and TRBJ2-5, with D tentatively TRBD2 (6 bases). The J call may be incorrect, as the DNA end agrees better with TRBJ2-7. Germline V gives CDR1 SGHRS, CDR2 YFSETQ. This CDR3 spans 15 amino acids. CDR3 DNA sequence: TGCGCCAGCAGCTTGGTGGGACTCCGCACCTACGAGCAGTACTTC. Amino acid sequence: CASSLVGLRTYEQYF.

The chain has TRBV11-2 and TRBJ2-1; 10 nucleotides line up with TRBD2. V gave up 4 bases and J gave up 4 bases; unmatched junction bases: 7. CDR1 SGHAT and CDR2 FQNNGV come from the germline V gene. This CDR3 contains 16 residues. CDR3 bases: TGTGCCAGCAGCTCGGCAACTAGCGGGGTTTACAATGAGCAGTTCTTC. This sequence encodes CASSSATSGVYNEQFF.